Listed below are T cell receptor beta chains from one sample, sequenced in a study of vaccination effects on CD4 cells after COVID-19. Only in-frame clones appear in the TCRdb table, and some are missing; sequencing was by immunoSEQ multiplex PCR. The sample has tens of thousands of clones, around two thirds seen once. Their recognized antigens are unknown. Source: CD4+ T cells from PBMCs cultured without peptide, taken after COVID-19 vaccination. These receptors all come from a human donor who received a COVID-19 vaccine. Each CDR3 is given with its conserved first and last residue. A D gene is named only where the DNA matches it firmly. Expanded clones are given a class, and other clones once, few, many or no size at all.

j_gene: TRBJ1-1; d_gene: -; v_gene: TRBV19; len: 14; abundance: few; CDR3aa: CASSIDGTNTEAFF; CDR3nt: TGTGCCAGTAGTATAGATGGAACGAACACTGAAGCTTTCTTT
j_gene: TRBJ2-2; d_gene: -; v_gene: TRBV21-1; len: 14; abundance: few; CDR3aa: CASSKVGGCWELFF; CDR3nt: TGTGCCAGCAGCAAAGTCGGGGGATGTTGGGAGCTGTTTTTT
j_gene: TRBJ1-1; d_gene: -; v_gene: TRBV12-1; len: 17; abundance: -; CDR3aa: CACVFGWRREMNTEAFF; CDR3nt: TGTGCCTGCGTTTTTGGGTGGCGTCGGGAGATGAACACTGAAGCTTTCTTT
j_gene: TRBJ1-2; d_gene: -; v_gene: TRBV5-4; len: 16; abundance: -; CDR3aa: CASSFFPGTRNYGYTF; CDR3nt: TGTGCCAGCAGCTTTTTCCCCGGTACGAGAAACTATGGCTACACCTTC
j_gene: TRBJ1-1; d_gene: -; v_gene: TRBV5-1; len: 15; abundance: -; CDR3aa: CASSLAGGNGAEAFF; CDR3nt: TGCGCCAGCAGCTTGGCCGGAGGAAATGGGGCTGAAGCTTTCTTT
j_gene: TRBJ1-2; d_gene: -; v_gene: TRBV30; len: 13; abundance: -; CDR3aa: CAWTREVNYGYTF; CDR3nt: TGTGCCTGGACCCGGGAGGTCAACTATGGCTACACCTTC
j_gene: TRBJ2-1; d_gene: -; v_gene: TRBV5-6; len: 13; abundance: -; CDR3aa: CASSLLTGNEQFF; CDR3nt: TGTGCCAGCAGCTTGCTGACAGGCAATGAGCAGTTCTTC
j_gene: TRBJ1-6; d_gene: -; v_gene: TRBV11-3; len: 14; abundance: -; CDR3aa: CASSDSSYNSPLHF; CDR3nt: TGTGCCAGCAGTGACAGCTCCTATAATTCACCCCTCCACTTT
j_gene: TRBJ1-5; d_gene: -; v_gene: TRBV6-2/TRBV6-3; len: 13; abundance: -; CDR3aa: CASSYRTDQPQHF; CDR3nt: TGTGCCAGCAGTTACCGAACGGATCAGCCCCAGCATTTT
j_gene: TRBJ1-6; d_gene: -; v_gene: TRBV6-5; len: 14; abundance: once; CDR3aa: CASSPQGWDSPLHF; CDR3nt: TGTGCCAGCAGTCCGCAGGGGTGGGACTCACCCCTCCACTTT
j_gene: TRBJ2-1; d_gene: TRBD1; v_gene: TRBV5-5; len: 15; abundance: once; CDR3aa: CASSGGTGGYNEQFF; CDR3nt: TGTGCCAGCAGCGGCGGGACAGGGGGATACAATGAGCAGTTCTTC
j_gene: TRBJ1-4; d_gene: -; v_gene: TRBV13; len: 15; abundance: -; CDR3aa: CASSLGGDHNEKLFF; CDR3nt: TGTGCCAGCAGCTTAGGGGGGGATCACAATGAAAAACTGTTTTTT
j_gene: TRBJ1-1; d_gene: -; v_gene: TRBV7-2; len: 14; abundance: few; CDR3aa: CASSLGLGVGEAFF; CDR3nt: TGTGCCAGCAGCTTAGGCTTAGGGGTCGGGGAAGCTTTCTTT
j_gene: TRBJ1-5; d_gene: -; v_gene: TRBV28; len: 13; abundance: -; CDR3aa: CASSLPPVGPQHF; CDR3nt: TGTGCCAGCAGTTTACCCCCGGTTGGGCCCCAGCATTTT
j_gene: TRBJ2-5; d_gene: -; v_gene: TRBV5-5; len: 13; abundance: -; CDR3aa: CASSLVRGETQYF; CDR3nt: TGTGCCAGCAGCTTGGTTAGGGGAGAGACCCAGTACTTC
j_gene: TRBJ2-2; d_gene: TRBD1; v_gene: TRBV6-5; len: 15; abundance: few; CDR3aa: CASSSRAGGSGELFF; CDR3nt: TGTGCCAGCAGTTCACGGGCAGGGGGTTCCGGGGAGCTGTTTTTT
j_gene: TRBJ2-5; d_gene: TRBD2; v_gene: TRBV5-1; len: 15; abundance: -; CDR3aa: CASSLLRGGVETQYF; CDR3nt: TGCGCCAGCAGCTTGTTGCGGGGGGGCGTAGAGACCCAGTACTTC
j_gene: TRBJ1-1; d_gene: -; v_gene: TRBV10-2; len: 13; abundance: -; CDR3aa: CASTNGGNTEAFF; CDR3nt: TGCGCCAGCACCAATGGGGGGAACACTGAAGCTTTCTTT
j_gene: TRBJ1-3; d_gene: -; v_gene: TRBV7-2; len: 15; abundance: -; CDR3aa: CASSSSPGPGNTIYF; CDR3nt: TGTGCCAGCAGCTCAAGCCCGGGTCCTGGAAACACCATATATTTT
j_gene: TRBJ1-2; d_gene: -; v_gene: TRBV6-5; len: 14; abundance: -; CDR3aa: CASSDHPRFYGYTF; CDR3nt: TGTGCCAGCAGCGACCACCCTAGATTCTATGGCTACACCTTC
j_gene: TRBJ2-2; d_gene: TRBD1; v_gene: TRBV4-1; len: 16; abundance: few; CDR3aa: CASSQFRDRGTGELFF; CDR3nt: TGCGCCAGCAGCCAATTCCGGGACAGGGGCACCGGGGAGCTGTTTTTT
j_gene: TRBJ2-1; d_gene: TRBD2; v_gene: TRBV6-2/TRBV6-3; len: 17; abundance: -; CDR3aa: CASSYKPASGLRNEQFF; CDR3nt: TGTGCCAGCAGTTACAAACCCGCTAGCGGGTTACGGAATGAGCAGTTCTTC
j_gene: TRBJ2-3; d_gene: -; v_gene: TRBV6-1; len: 15; abundance: -; CDR3aa: CASSEGGGPGDTQYF; CDR3nt: TGTGCCAGCAGTGAGGGTGGGGGGCCGGGAGATACGCAGTATTTT
j_gene: TRBJ2-3; d_gene: -; v_gene: TRBV18; len: 15; abundance: -; CDR3aa: CASSPRAAGTDTQYF; CDR3nt: TGTGCCAGCTCACCACGGGCGGCGGGAACAGATACGCAGTATTTT
j_gene: TRBJ2-5; d_gene: TRBD1; v_gene: TRBV5-6; len: 16; abundance: -; CDR3aa: CASSLGWTGGQETQYF; CDR3nt: TGTGCCAGCAGCTTGGGGTGGACAGGGGGGCAAGAGACCCAGTACTTC
j_gene: TRBJ1-1; d_gene: TRBD1; v_gene: TRBV7-2; len: 15; abundance: few; CDR3aa: CASSGRTGQATEAFF; CDR3nt: TGTGCCAGCAGCGGACGGACAGGTCAGGCCACTGAAGCTTTCTTT
j_gene: TRBJ2-2; d_gene: -; v_gene: TRBV5-1; len: 15; abundance: few; CDR3aa: CASSLQTLNTGELFF; CDR3nt: TGCGCCAGCAGCTTGCAGACTCTGAACACCGGGGAGCTGTTTTTT
j_gene: TRBJ1-5; d_gene: -; v_gene: TRBV2; len: 13; abundance: -; CDR3aa: CASSTSSNQPQHF; CDR3nt: TGTGCCAGCAGTACAAGTAGCAATCAGCCCCAGCATTTT
j_gene: TRBJ2-5; d_gene: TRBD1; v_gene: TRBV5-6; len: 14; abundance: -; CDR3aa: CASSRGQGMETQYF; CDR3nt: TGTGCCAGCAGCCGCGGACAGGGGATGGAGACCCAGTACTTC
j_gene: TRBJ1-5; d_gene: -; v_gene: TRBV28; len: 15; abundance: -; CDR3aa: CASSLYSGVNQPQHF; CDR3nt: TGTGCCAGCAGTTTATATTCAGGGGTCAATCAGCCCCAGCATTTT
j_gene: TRBJ1-2; d_gene: -; v_gene: TRBV6-6; len: 12; abundance: -; CDR3aa: CASSTGIGGYTF; CDR3nt: TGTGCCAGCAGCACAGGGATCGGGGGCTACACCTTC
j_gene: TRBJ1-4; d_gene: -; v_gene: TRBV20-1; len: 14; abundance: -; CDR3aa: CSASPTGLNEKLFF; CDR3nt: TGCAGTGCTAGTCCGACAGGACTTAATGAAAAACTGTTTTTT
j_gene: TRBJ2-1; d_gene: TRBD2; v_gene: TRBV6-6; len: 14; abundance: few; CDR3aa: CASSTSGGVDEQFF; CDR3nt: TGTGCCAGCAGTACTAGCGGGGGGGTCGATGAGCAGTTCTTC
j_gene: TRBJ1-6; d_gene: TRBD1; v_gene: TRBV6-2/TRBV6-3; len: 15; abundance: -; CDR3aa: CASSYPTGGGSPLHF; CDR3nt: TGTGCCAGCAGTTACCCGACAGGGGGAGGTTCACCCCTCCACTTT
j_gene: TRBJ1-2; d_gene: -; v_gene: TRBV19; len: 15; abundance: -; CDR3aa: CASYGRAGQLYGYTF; CDR3nt: TGTGCCAGTTATGGCAGGGCGGGGCAGCTTTATGGCTACACCTTC
j_gene: TRBJ1-5; d_gene: TRBD1; v_gene: TRBV7-2; len: 14; abundance: -; CDR3aa: CASSLGTVGRPQHF; CDR3nt: TGTGCCAGCAGCCTAGGGACAGTCGGTAGGCCCCAGCATTTT
j_gene: TRBJ1-6; d_gene: -; v_gene: TRBV5-1; len: 13; abundance: -; CDR3aa: CASSRKQDSPLHF; CDR3nt: TGCGCCAGCAGCCGGAAGCAGGATTCACCCCTCCACTTT
j_gene: TRBJ1-3; d_gene: -; v_gene: TRBV5-1; len: 15; abundance: -; CDR3aa: CASSLSGNSGNTIYF; CDR3nt: TGCGCCAGCAGCTTAAGCGGCAACTCTGGAAACACCATATATTTT
j_gene: TRBJ1-6; d_gene: -; v_gene: TRBV20-1; len: 11; abundance: -; CDR3aa: CSATNNSPLHF; CDR3nt: TGCAGTGCCACGAATAATTCACCCCTCCACTTT
j_gene: TRBJ1-1; d_gene: -; v_gene: TRBV28; len: 12; abundance: -; CDR3aa: CASSLGYTEAFF; CDR3nt: TGTGCCAGCAGTTTGGGGTACACTGAAGCTTTCTTT
j_gene: TRBJ2-3; d_gene: -; v_gene: TRBV18; len: 14; abundance: -; CDR3aa: CASSLEDSTDTQYF; CDR3nt: TGTGCCAGCTCACTCGAGGACTCCACAGATACGCAGTATTTT
j_gene: TRBJ1-2; d_gene: -; v_gene: TRBV6-1; len: 13; abundance: -; CDR3aa: CASSESQIYGYTF; CDR3nt: TGTGCCAGCAGTGAATCACAGATCTATGGCTACACCTTC
j_gene: TRBJ1-1; d_gene: -; v_gene: TRBV3-1/TRBV3-2; len: 12; abundance: -; CDR3aa: CASSSGDTEAFF; CDR3nt: TGTGCCAGCAGCTCGGGGGACACTGAAGCTTTCTTT
j_gene: TRBJ2-6; d_gene: -; v_gene: TRBV6-1; len: 16; abundance: -; CDR3aa: CASSDRGLSGANVLTF; CDR3nt: TGTGCCAGCAGTGATCGCGGACTCTCTGGGGCCAACGTCCTGACTTTC
j_gene: TRBJ2-2; d_gene: -; v_gene: TRBV5-1; len: 15; abundance: -; CDR3aa: CASKTGTENTGELFF; CDR3nt: TGCGCCAGCAAAACCGGGACTGAGAACACCGGGGAGCTGTTTTTT
j_gene: TRBJ2-3; d_gene: -; v_gene: TRBV25-1; len: 14; abundance: -; CDR3aa: CASSARGPTDTQYF; CDR3nt: TGTGCCAGCAGTGCACGGGGCCCCACAGATACGCAGTATTTT
j_gene: TRBJ1-2; d_gene: -; v_gene: TRBV9; len: 15; abundance: -; CDR3aa: CASSVGGAGDYGYTF; CDR3nt: TGTGCCAGCAGCGTAGGGGGGGCAGGGGACTATGGCTACACCTTC
j_gene: TRBJ1-1; d_gene: -; v_gene: TRBV18; len: 14; abundance: -; CDR3aa: CASSPDYEPGEAFF; CDR3nt: TGTGCCAGCTCCCCAGATTATGAACCAGGAGAAGCTTTCTTT
j_gene: TRBJ1-3; d_gene: -; v_gene: TRBV6-1; len: 13; abundance: -; CDR3aa: CASSEDGFDTIYF; CDR3nt: TGTGCCAGCAGTGAAGACGGATTCGACACCATATATTTT
j_gene: TRBJ2-1; d_gene: -; v_gene: TRBV10-3; len: 11; abundance: -; CDR3aa: CAIKSMNEQFF; CDR3nt: TGTGCCATCAAAAGCATGAATGAGCAGTTCTTC
j_gene: TRBJ1-1; d_gene: -; v_gene: TRBV3-1/TRBV3-2; len: 15; abundance: -; CDR3aa: CASSQDDSPNTEAFF; CDR3nt: TGTGCCAGCAGCCAAGACGACAGCCCGAACACTGAAGCTTTCTTT
j_gene: TRBJ1-1; d_gene: TRBD1; v_gene: TRBV24-1; len: 13; abundance: -; CDR3aa: CATSDRDRSEAFF; CDR3nt: TGTGCCACCAGTGATCGGGACAGGTCTGAAGCTTTCTTT
j_gene: TRBJ1-4; d_gene: -; v_gene: TRBV6-1; len: 15; abundance: -; CDR3aa: CASSEPRGGSEKLFF; CDR3nt: TGTGCCAGCAGTGAACCGCGAGGGGGATCGGAAAAACTGTTTTTT
j_gene: TRBJ2-1; d_gene: -; v_gene: TRBV20-1; len: 14; abundance: -; CDR3aa: CSASLQRGAKEQFF; CDR3nt: TGCAGTGCTAGTCTTCAGAGGGGAGCGAAGGAGCAGTTCTTC
j_gene: TRBJ1-2; d_gene: TRBD1; v_gene: TRBV28; len: 14; abundance: -; CDR3aa: CASSPSRQGNGYTF; CDR3nt: TGTGCCAGCAGTCCCTCCCGACAGGGAAATGGCTACACCTTC
j_gene: TRBJ2-3; d_gene: TRBD1; v_gene: TRBV5-1; len: 13; abundance: -; CDR3aa: CASNTGVEDTQYF; CDR3nt: TGCGCCAGTAACACAGGGGTGGAAGATACGCAGTATTTT
j_gene: TRBJ2-2; d_gene: -; v_gene: TRBV7-3; len: 18; abundance: -; CDR3aa: CASSLHVGRGRSTGELFF; CDR3nt: TGTGCCAGCAGCTTACACGTTGGGAGAGGGCGGAGTACCGGGGAGCTGTTTTTT
j_gene: TRBJ1-5; d_gene: TRBD1; v_gene: TRBV28; len: 14; abundance: -; CDR3aa: CASRSTGGLEPQHF; CDR3nt: TGTGCCAGCAGGTCAACAGGGGGCCTGGAGCCCCAGCATTTT
j_gene: TRBJ2-3; d_gene: TRBD2; v_gene: TRBV7-9; len: 14; abundance: -; CDR3aa: CASSLRGAADTQYF; CDR3nt: TGTGCCAGCAGCTTGCGGGGGGCCGCAGATACGCAGTATTTT
j_gene: TRBJ1-1; d_gene: -; v_gene: TRBV6-5; len: 16; abundance: -; CDR3aa: CASSYSDIDQNTEAFF; CDR3nt: TGTGCCAGCAGTTACTCGGATATAGATCAGAACACTGAAGCTTTCTTT